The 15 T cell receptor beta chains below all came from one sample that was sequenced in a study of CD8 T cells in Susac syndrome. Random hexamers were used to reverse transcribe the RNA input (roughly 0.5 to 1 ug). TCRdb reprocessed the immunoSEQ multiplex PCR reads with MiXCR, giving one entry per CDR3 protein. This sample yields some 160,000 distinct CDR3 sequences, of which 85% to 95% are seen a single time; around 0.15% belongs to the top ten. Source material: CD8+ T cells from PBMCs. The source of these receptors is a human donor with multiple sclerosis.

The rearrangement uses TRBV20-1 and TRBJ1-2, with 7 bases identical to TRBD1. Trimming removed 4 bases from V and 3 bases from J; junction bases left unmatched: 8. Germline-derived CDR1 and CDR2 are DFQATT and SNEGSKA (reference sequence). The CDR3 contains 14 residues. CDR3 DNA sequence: TGCAGTGCTACAGACCTCGGGACAGACTATGGCTACACCTTC. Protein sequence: CSATDLGTDYGYTF.

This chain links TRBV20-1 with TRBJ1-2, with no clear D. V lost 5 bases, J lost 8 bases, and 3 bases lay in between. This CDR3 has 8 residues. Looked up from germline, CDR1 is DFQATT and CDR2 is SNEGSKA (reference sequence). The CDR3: CSAGGYTF. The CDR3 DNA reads TGCAGTGCTGGGGGCTACACCTTC.

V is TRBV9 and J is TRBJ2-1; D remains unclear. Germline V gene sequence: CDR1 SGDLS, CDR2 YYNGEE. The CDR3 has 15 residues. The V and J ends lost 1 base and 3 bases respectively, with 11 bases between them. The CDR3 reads CASSVYGTHYNEQFF. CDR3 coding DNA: TGTGCCAGCAGCGTATACGGAACACACTACAATGAGCAGTTCTTC.

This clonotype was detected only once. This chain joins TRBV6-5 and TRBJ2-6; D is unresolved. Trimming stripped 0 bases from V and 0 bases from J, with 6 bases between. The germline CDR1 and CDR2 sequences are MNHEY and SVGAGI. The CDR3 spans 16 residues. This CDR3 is CASSYSTDSGANVLTF. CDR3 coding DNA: TGTGCCAGCAGTTACTCGACTGACTCTGGGGCCAACGTCCTGACTTTC.

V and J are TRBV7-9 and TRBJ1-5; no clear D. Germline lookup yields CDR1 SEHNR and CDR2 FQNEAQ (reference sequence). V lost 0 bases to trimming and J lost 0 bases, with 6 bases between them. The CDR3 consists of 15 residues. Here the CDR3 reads CASSLAGYSNQPQHF. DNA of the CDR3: TGTGCCAGCAGCTTAGCGGGGTATAGCAATCAGCCCCAGCATTTT.

The CDR3 spells CASSPGLAEFDEQFF. DNA of the CDR3: TGTGCCAGCTCACCGGGACTAGCGGAGTTCGATGAGCAGTTCTTC. The chain is built from TRBV18 and TRBJ2-1, with TRBD2 identical over 11 bases. The ends lost 3 bases at V and 8 bases at J; junction bases unmatched: 6. CDR3 size: 15 residues. Germline values: CDR1 KGHSH, CDR2 LQKENI.

CDR3 sequence (DNA): TGCAGTGCTAGAGATCCACCTAGCTGGGGGGGAGGCGGAGAGACCCAGTACTTC. Its translation: CSARDPPSWGGGGETQYF. The chain uses TRBV20-1 and TRBJ2-5, with TRBD2 matching 7 bases. V shed 0 bases, J shed 4 bases, and the junction held 17 bases outside the gene matches. The CDR3 has 18 residues. CDR1 and CDR2 (germline): DFQATT, SNEGSKA (reference sequence).

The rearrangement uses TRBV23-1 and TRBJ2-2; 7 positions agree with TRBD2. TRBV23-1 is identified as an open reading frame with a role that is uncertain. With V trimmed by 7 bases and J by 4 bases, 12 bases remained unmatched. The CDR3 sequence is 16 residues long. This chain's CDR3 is CASTLQKTGGTGELFF. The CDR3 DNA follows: TGCGCCAGCACACTACAAAAGACGGGGGGCACCGGGGAGCTGTTTTTT.

In DNA, the CDR3 is TGTGCCAGCAGTGAAAGAGTGGCCCGGACACTTCAGGCAAACCAGCATTTT. This gives the protein CASSERVARTLQANQHF. The chain employs TRBV2 and TRBJ1-5; weak D call: TRBD1 (5 bases). This CDR3 has 17 residues. Germline CDR1 is SNHLY and CDR2 is FYNNEI. V lost 2 bases to trimming and J lost 12 bases, with 26 bases between them.

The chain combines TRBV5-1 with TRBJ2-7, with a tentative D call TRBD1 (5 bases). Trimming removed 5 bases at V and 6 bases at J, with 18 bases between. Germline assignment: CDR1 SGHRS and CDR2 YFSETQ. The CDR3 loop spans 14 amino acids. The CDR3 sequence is CASRAPKDSFEQYF. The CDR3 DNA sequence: TGCGCCAGCAGGGCACCCAAAGACAGCTTCGAGCAGTACTTC.

The CDR3 spells CSARDRDRPGNNEQFF. CDR3 coding DNA: TGCAGTGCTAGAGATCGGGACAGGCCAGGGAACAATGAGCAGTTCTTC. The chain couples TRBV20-1 to TRBJ2-1; 8 nucleotides match TRBD1. This CDR3 is built from 16 residues. With 0 bases clipped from V and 5 bases from J, the junction kept 9 bases outside the gene matches. The germline V gene has CDR1 DFQATT and CDR2 SNEGSKA (reference sequence).

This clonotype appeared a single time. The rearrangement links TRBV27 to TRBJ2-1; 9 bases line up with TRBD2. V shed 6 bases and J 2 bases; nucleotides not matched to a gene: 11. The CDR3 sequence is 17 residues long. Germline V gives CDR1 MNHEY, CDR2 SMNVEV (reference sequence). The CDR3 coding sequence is TGTGCCAGCAGCCCACCTCCGGCGGGAGGGCCCTACAATGAGCAGTTCTTC. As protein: CASSPPPAGGPYNEQFF.

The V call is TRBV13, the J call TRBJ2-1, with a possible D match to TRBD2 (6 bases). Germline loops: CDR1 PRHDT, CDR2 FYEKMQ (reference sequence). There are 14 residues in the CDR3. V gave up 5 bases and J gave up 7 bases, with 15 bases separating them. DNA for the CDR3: TGTGCCAGCAGCCCCGGGGACTGTCCGAATGAGCAGTTCTTC. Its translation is CASSPGDCPNEQFF.

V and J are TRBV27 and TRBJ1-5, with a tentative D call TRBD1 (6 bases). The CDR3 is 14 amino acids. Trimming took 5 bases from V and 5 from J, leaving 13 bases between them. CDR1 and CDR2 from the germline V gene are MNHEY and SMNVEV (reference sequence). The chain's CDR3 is CASSTWGADQPQHF. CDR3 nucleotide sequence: TGTGCCAGCAGTACCTGGGGGGCGGATCAGCCCCAGCATTTT.

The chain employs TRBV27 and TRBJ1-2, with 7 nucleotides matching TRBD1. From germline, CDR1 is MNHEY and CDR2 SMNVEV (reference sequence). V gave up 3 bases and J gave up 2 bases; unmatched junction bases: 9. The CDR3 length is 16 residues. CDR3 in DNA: TGTGCCAGCAGTTTTTTACCCGGGACAGCGAACTATGGCTACACCTTC. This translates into CASSFLPGTANYGYTF.